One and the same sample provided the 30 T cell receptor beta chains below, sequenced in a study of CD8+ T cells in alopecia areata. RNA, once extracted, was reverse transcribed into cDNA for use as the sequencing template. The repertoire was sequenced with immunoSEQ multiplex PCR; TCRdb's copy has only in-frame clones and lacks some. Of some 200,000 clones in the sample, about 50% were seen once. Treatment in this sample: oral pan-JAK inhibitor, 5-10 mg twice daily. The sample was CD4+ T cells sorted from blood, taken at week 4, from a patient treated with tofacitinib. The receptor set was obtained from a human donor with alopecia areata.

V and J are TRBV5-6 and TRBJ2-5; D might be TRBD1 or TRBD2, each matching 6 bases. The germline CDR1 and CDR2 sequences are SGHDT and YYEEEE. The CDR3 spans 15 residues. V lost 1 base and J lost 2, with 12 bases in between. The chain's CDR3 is CASSLPGAFQETQYF. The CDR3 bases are TGTGCCAGCAGCTTGCCGGGGGCATTTCAAGAGACCCAGTACTTC.

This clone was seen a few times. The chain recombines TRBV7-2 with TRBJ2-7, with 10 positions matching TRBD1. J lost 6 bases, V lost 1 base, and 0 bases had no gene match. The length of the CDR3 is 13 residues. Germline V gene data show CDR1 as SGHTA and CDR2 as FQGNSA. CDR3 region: CASSLGTGGEQYF. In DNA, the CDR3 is TGTGCCAGCAGCTTAGGGACAGGGGGCGAGCAGTACTTC.

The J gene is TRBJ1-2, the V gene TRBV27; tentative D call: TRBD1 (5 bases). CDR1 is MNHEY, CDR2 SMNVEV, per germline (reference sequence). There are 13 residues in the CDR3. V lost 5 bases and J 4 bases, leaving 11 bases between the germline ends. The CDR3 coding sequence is TGTGCCAGCAGTCAAGACAGTGTCTATGGCTACACCTTC. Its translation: CASSQDSVYGYTF.

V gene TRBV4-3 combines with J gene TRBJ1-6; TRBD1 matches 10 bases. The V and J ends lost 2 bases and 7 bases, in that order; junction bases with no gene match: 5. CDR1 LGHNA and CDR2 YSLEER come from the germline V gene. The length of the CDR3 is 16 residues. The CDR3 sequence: CASSQLQGQGNSPLHF. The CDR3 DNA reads TGCGCCAGCAGCCAACTGCAGGGACAGGGGAATTCACCCCTCCACTTT.

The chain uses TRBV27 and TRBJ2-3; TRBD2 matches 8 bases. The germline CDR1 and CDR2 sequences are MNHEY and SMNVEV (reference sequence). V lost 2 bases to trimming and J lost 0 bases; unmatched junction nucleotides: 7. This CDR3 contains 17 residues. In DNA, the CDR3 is TGTGCCAGCAGTTTAGTGGCGGGGGGATGGAGCACAGATACGCAGTATTTT. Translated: CASSLVAGGWSTDTQYF.

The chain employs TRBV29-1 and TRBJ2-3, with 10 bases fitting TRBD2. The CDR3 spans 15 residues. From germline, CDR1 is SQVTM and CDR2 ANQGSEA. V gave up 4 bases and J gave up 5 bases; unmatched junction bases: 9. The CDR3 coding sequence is TGCAGCGTTGGCGCACTAGCGGGGAGGGAAGATACGCAGTATTTT. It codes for CSVGALAGREDTQYF.

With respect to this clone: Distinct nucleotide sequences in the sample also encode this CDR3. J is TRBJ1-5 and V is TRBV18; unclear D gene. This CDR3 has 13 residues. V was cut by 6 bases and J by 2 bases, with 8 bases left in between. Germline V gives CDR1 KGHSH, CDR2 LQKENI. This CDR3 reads CASSPSGNQPQHF. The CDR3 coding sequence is TGTGCCAGCTCTCCCTCTGGCAATCAGCCCCAGCATTTT.

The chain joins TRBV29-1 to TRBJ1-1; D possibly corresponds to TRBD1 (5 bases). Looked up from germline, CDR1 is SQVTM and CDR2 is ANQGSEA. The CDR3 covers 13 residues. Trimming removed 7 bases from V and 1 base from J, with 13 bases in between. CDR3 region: CSARAGTNTEAFF. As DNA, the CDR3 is TGCAGCGCGCGGGCAGGGACGAACACTGAAGCTTTCTTT.

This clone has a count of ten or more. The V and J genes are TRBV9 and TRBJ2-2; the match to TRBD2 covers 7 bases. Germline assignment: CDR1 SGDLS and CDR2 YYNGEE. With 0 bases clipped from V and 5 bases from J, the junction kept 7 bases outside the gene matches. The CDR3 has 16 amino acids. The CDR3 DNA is TGTGCCAGCAGCGTAGTAGAGCGGGGATTGACCGGGGAGCTGTTTTTT. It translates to CASSVVERGLTGELFF.

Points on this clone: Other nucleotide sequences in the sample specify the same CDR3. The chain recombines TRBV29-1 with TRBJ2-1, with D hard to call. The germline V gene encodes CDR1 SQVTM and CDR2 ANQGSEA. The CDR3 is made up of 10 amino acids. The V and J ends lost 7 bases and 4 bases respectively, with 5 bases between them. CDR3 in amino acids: CSGGYNEQFF. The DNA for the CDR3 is TGCAGCGGGGGATACAATGAGCAGTTCTTC.

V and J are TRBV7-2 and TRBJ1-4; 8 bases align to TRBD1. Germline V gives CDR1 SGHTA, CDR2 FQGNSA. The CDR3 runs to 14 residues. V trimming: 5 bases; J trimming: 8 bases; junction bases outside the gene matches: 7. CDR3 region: CASSQRTGREKLFF. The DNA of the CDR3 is TGTGCCAGCAGCCAAAGGACAGGGAGGGAAAAACTGTTTTTT. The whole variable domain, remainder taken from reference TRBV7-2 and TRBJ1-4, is GAGVSQSPSNKVTEKGKDVELRCDPISGHTALYWYRQSLGQGLEFLIYFQGNSAPDKSGLPSDRFSAERTGGSVSTLTIQRTQQEDSAVYLCASSQRTGREKLFFGSGTQLSVL.

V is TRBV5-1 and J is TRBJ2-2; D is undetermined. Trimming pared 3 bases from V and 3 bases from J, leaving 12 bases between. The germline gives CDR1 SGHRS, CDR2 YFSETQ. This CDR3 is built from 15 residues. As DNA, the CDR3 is TGCGCCAGCAGCTCCCTAGGTGGGGACACCGGGGAGCTGTTTTTT. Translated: CASSSLGGDTGELFF.

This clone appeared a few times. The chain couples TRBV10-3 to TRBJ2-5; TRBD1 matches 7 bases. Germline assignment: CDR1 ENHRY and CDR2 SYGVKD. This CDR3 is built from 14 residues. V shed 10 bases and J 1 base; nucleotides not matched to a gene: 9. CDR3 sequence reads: CATGTAALQETQYF. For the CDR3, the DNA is TGTGCCACCGGGACAGCCGCCCTCCAAGAGACCCAGTACTTC.

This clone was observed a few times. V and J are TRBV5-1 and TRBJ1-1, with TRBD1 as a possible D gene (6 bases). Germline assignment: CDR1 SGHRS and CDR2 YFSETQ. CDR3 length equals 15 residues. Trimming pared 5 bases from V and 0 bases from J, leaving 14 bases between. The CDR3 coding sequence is TGCGCCAGCAGTTACGACGGACAGCTGAACACTGAAGCTTTCTTT. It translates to CASSYDGQLNTEAFF. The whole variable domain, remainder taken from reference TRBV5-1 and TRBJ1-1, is KAGVTQTPRYLIKTRGQQVTLSCSPISGHRSVSWYQQTPGQGLQFLFEYFSETQRNKGNFPGRFSGRQFSNSRSEMNVSTLELGDSALYLCASSYDGQLNTEAFFGQGTRLTVV.

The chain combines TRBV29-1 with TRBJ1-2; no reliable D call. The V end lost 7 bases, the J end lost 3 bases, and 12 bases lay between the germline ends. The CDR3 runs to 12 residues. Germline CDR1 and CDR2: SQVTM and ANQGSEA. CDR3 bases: TGCAGCGGGCAGAGCGGGGACTATGGCTACACCTTC. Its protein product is CSGQSGDYGYTF.

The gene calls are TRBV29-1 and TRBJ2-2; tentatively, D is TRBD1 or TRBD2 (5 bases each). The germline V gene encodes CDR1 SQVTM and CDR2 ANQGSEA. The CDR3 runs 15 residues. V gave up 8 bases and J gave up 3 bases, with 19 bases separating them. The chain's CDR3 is CSIRRWGLDTGELFF. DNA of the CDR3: TGCAGCATCCGAAGGTGGGGGTTGGACACCGGGGAGCTGTTTTTT.

CDR3 nucleotide sequence: TGTGCCAGCAGCTTGGGGACAAACTCCTACGAGCAGTACTTC. Its protein product is CASSLGTNSYEQYF. The rearrangement links TRBV5-8 to TRBJ2-7; a weak D match, TRBD1 (5 bases). V dropped 0 bases and J dropped 0 bases, with 7 bases sitting between them. CDR3 length equals 14 residues. CDR1 is SGHTS and CDR2 is YDEGEE in the germline V gene. Full variable domain (missing parts from reference TRBV5-8 and TRBJ2-7): EAGVTQSPTHLIKTRGQQATLRCSPISGHTSVYWYQQALGLGLQFLLWYDEGEERNRGNFPPRFSGRQFPNYSSELNVNALELEDSALYLCASSLGTNSYEQYFGPGTRLTVT.

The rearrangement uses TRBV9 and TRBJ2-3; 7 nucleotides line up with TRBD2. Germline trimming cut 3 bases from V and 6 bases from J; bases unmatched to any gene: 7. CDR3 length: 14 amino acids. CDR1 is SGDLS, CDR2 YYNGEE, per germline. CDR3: CASSASGGKDTQYF. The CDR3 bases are TGTGCCAGCAGCGCATCGGGGGGTAAGGATACGCAGTATTTT.

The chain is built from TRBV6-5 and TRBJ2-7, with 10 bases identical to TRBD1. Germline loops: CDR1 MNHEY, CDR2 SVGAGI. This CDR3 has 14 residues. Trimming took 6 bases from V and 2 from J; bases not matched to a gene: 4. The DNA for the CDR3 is TGTGCCAGCAGGCGGACAGGGGGAACCTACGAGCAGTACTTC. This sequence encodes CASRRTGGTYEQYF.

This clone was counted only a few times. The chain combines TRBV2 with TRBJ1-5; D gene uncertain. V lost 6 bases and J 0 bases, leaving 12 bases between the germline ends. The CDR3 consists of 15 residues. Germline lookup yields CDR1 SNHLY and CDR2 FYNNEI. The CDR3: CASRTGSGSNQPQHF. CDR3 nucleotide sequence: TGTGCCAGCAGGACGGGATCTGGTAGCAATCAGCCCCAGCATTTT.

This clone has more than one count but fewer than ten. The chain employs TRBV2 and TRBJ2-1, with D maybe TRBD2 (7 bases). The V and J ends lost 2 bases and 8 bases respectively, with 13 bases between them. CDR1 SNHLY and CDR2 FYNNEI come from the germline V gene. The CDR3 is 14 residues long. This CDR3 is CASSEFRGGDEQFF. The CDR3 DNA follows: TGTGCCAGCAGTGAATTTCGCGGGGGCGATGAGCAGTTCTTC.

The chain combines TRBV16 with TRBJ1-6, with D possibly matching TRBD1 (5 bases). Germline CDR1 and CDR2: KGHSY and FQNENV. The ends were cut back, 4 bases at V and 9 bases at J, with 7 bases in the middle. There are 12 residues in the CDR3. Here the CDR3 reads CASSPRVSPLHF. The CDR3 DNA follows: TGTGCCAGCAGCCCCAGGGTTTCACCCCTCCACTTT.

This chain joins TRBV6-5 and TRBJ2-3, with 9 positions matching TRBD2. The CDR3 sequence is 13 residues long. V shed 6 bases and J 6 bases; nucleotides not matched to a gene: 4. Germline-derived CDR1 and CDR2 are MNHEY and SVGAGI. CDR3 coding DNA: TGTGCCAGCAGGGCGGGGGGGTCTGATACGCAGTATTTT. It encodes CASRAGGSDTQYF.

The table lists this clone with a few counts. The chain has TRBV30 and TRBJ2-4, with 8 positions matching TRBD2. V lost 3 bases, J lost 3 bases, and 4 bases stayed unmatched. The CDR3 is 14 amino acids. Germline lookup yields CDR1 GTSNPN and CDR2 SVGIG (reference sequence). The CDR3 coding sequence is TGTGCCTGGAGCCGGGGGGGTCTCAAAAACATTCAGTACTTC. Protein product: CAWSRGGLKNIQYF. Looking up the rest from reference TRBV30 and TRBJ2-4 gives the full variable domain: SQTIHQWPATLVQPVGSPLSLECTVEGTSNPNLYWYRQAAGRGLQLLFYSVGIGQISSEVPQNLSASRPQDRQFILSSKKLLLSDSGFYLCAWSRGGLKNIQYFGAGTRLSVL.

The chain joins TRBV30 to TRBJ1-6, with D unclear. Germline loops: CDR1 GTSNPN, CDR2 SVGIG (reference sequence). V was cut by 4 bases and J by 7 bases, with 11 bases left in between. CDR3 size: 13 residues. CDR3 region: CAWTRQENSPLHF. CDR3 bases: TGTGCCTGGACCCGTCAGGAAAATTCACCCCTCCACTTT.

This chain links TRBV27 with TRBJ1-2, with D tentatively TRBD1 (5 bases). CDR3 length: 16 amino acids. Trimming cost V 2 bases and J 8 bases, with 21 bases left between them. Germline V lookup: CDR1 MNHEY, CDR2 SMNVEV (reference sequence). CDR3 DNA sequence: TGTGCCAGCAGTTTAAATGCAGGGCTCGTCGCGTCCGGCTACACCTTC. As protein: CASSLNAGLVASGYTF.

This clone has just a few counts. The CDR3 spells CASSQRTDTQYF. The CDR3 DNA reads TGTGCCAGCAGCCAACGGACAGATACGCAGTATTTT. The chain links TRBV7-2 to TRBJ2-3; D not resolved. The CDR3 consists of 12 residues. CDR1 is SGHTA and CDR2 is FQGNSA in the germline V gene. V dropped 5 bases and J dropped 3 bases, with 6 bases sitting between them.

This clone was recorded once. As DNA, the CDR3 is TGTGCCAGCAGTACCGGGACGCGGGCCGGGGAGCTGTTTTTT. It is translated as CASSTGTRAGELFF. This chain links TRBV2 with TRBJ2-2, with D perhaps matching TRBD1 or TRBD2 (5 bases each). CDR1 is SNHLY, CDR2 FYNNEI, per germline. The CDR3 loop spans 14 amino acids. Trimming shortened V by 5 bases and J by 6 bases, and 13 bases separated the two germline ends.

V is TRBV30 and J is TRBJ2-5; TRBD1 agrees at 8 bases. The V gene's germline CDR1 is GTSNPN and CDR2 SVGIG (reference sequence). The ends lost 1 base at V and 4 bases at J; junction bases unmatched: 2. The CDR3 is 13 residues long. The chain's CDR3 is CAWSGGTGETQYF. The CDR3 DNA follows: TGTGCCTGGAGTGGAGGGACAGGAGAGACCCAGTACTTC.

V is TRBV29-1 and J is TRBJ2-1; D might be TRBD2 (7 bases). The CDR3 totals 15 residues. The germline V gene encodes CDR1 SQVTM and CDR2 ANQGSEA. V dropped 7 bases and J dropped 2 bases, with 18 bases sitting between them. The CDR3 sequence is CSAARGAIPYNEQFF. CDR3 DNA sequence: TGCAGCGCCGCCCGGGGGGCCATACCCTACAATGAGCAGTTCTTC.